This T cell receptor beta chain was documented in a study of blood T cells in healthy people across ages. Overall study results and limits: Aged donors had fewer naive CD4+ cells and lower diversity than long-lived donors. Age advanced and TCR beta diversity per million T cells fell, roughly linearly. Diversity was estimated from one million T cells, and these estimates were considered underestimates.

This CDR3 has 13 residues. Germline CDR1 and CDR2: LGHNA and YSLEER. This clonotype was detected only a few times. Its target is unknown. Combining a sample-barcoded 5' primer with a J-beta primer mix, a second PCR ran for roughly 7 to 12 cycles. Using its own MiXCR run on the 5' RACE reads, TCRdb lists one record per CDR3 protein. The data contain fewer than 2 million distinct CDR3 sequences, roughly two fifths of them seen just once; the ten biggest clones take up approximately 22%. The chain combines TRBV4-3 with TRBJ2-5, with D possibly matching TRBD2 (5 bases). The J call may not be correct, given that the DNA end is closer to TRBJ2-7. The sample consisted of blood. The receptor was isolated from a human donor in good health. CDR3 coding DNA: TGCGCCAGCAGTCTCTCCAGCCGGGGCGAGCAGTACTTC. Encoded protein: CASSLSSRGEQYF.